The 29 T cell receptor beta chains given below trace back to one sample, sequenced in a study of blood T cell repertoires in COVID-19. TCRdb's table, derived via immunoSEQ multiplex PCR, lists solely in-frame clones and lacks some. Altogether some 200,000 clones are present, roughly 85% being singletons, with the ten largest covering roughly 2.8%. The sequencing sample was made of peripheral blood. The receptor source for this set is a man aged 45 to 65 who had recovered from COVID-19.

V and J are TRBV24-1 and TRBJ2-2, with D possibly TRBD1 on 5 matching bases. Trimming removed 4 bases at V and 0 bases at J, with 11 bases between. Germline V gene sequence: CDR1 KGHDR, CDR2 SFDVKD. The CDR3 spans 16 residues. CDR3 region: CATSDRRTPNTGELFF. The CDR3 DNA reads as TGTGCCACCAGTGACCGACGGACACCGAACACCGGGGAGCTGTTTTTT.

The chain combines TRBV4-1 with TRBJ2-3; 12 positions match TRBD2. The CDR3 totals 17 residues. The V and J ends lost 4 bases and 5 bases, in that order; junction bases with no gene match: 10. Germline V gives CDR1 MGHRA, CDR2 YSYEKL. CDR3 amino acids: CASSPSLAGGGRDTQYF. CDR3 bases: TGCGCCAGCAGCCCCTCCCTAGCGGGAGGGGGTAGAGATACGCAGTATTTT.

This rearrangement joins TRBV30 to TRBJ1-1; no reliable D call. This CDR3 has 13 residues. The germline V and J ends were trimmed by 6 bases and 5 bases, with 16 bases remaining between them. Germline CDR1 and CDR2: GTSNPN and SVGIG (reference sequence). The CDR3 coding sequence is TGTGCCTGCAAGGAGGAGGTGGGGACTGAAGCTTTCTTT. It encodes CACKEEVGTEAFF.

A few counts support this clone. The chain couples TRBV2 to TRBJ1-5; no clear D gene. Germline lookup yields CDR1 SNHLY and CDR2 FYNNEI. Trimming shortened V by 2 bases and J by 4 bases, and 12 bases separated the two germline ends. The CDR3 covers 15 residues. As DNA, the CDR3 is TGTGCCAGCAGTGAAAGGAGGACGGGTAATCAGCCCCAGCATTTT. It translates to CASSERRTGNQPQHF.

In nucleotides, the CDR3 is TGTGCCAGCAGCTTTACGCTTACCCGGGACAGCAGCTCCTACGAGCAGTACTTC. The encoded protein is CASSFTLTRDSSSYEQYF. The chain carries TRBV7-9 and TRBJ2-7, with 7 positions matching TRBD1. CDR3 length: 18 amino acids. V lost 3 bases to trimming and J lost 0 bases; unmatched junction nucleotides: 14. The V gene's germline CDR1 is SEHNR and CDR2 FQNEAQ (reference sequence).

This clone was seen a handful of times. The chain has TRBV11-2 and TRBJ1-3; D is uncertain. CDR3 size: 14 residues. Germline V gene sequence: CDR1 SGHAT, CDR2 FQNNGV. Trimming shortened V by 2 bases and J by 0 bases, and 5 bases separated the two germline ends. The CDR3 protein is CASSLFLSGNTIYF. Written as DNA, the CDR3 is TGTGCCAGCAGCTTATTTCTCTCTGGAAACACCATATATTTT.

This sequence joins TRBV15 and TRBJ1-5, with TRBD1 identical over 9 bases. Germline V lookup: CDR1 LNHNV, CDR2 YYDKDF (reference sequence). The trim removed 0 bases at V and 0 bases at J, leaving 9 bases unmatched. The length of the CDR3 is 19 residues. CDR3: CATSRDRGTGSYSNQPQHF. The CDR3 DNA is TGTGCCACCAGCAGAGATCGTGGGACAGGGTCTTATAGCAATCAGCCCCAGCATTTT.

V is TRBV11-3 and J is TRBJ2-2, with 7 bases that match TRBD2. This CDR3 comprises 14 residues. Germline V gives CDR1 SGHNT, CDR2 YENEEA. V lost 5 bases to trimming and J lost 4 bases; unmatched junction nucleotides: 4. The CDR3 DNA follows: TGTGCCAGCAGCCAGGGACTAACCACCGGGGAGCTGTTTTTT. Its translation: CASSQGLTTGELFF. The full variable domain, rest sourced from reference TRBV11-3 and TRBJ2-2, is EAGVVQSPRYKIIEKKQPVAFWCNPISGHNTLYWYLQNLGQGPELLIRYENEEAVDDSQLPKDRFSAERLKGVDSTLKIQPAELGDSAVYLCASSQGLTTGELFFGEGSRLTVL.

This clone was seen just once. The rearrangement uses TRBV3-1 (or the pseudogene TRBV3-2) and TRBJ1-1; D is undetermined. Germline CDR1 is LGHDT and CDR2 is YNNKEL (reference sequence). The CDR3 extends over 15 amino acids. Trimming left V 0 bases short and J 1 base short, with 9 bases between. The CDR3 protein is CASSQDRRPNTEAFF. The CDR3 region has the DNA TGTGCCAGCAGCCAAGATAGGAGACCGAACACTGAAGCTTTCTTT.

Worth noting for this clone: The same CDR3 is also encoded by other DNA sequences in this sample. V usage is TRBV5-1 and J usage is TRBJ2-3, with TRBD2 matching 8 bases. Losses at the gene ends were 3 bases for V and 6 bases for J; bases not matched to a gene: 0. Germline CDR1 SGHRS, CDR2 YFSETQ. The CDR3 consists of 12 residues. The CDR3 reads CASSSGGDTQYF. CDR3 DNA sequence: TGCGCCAGCAGCTCGGGAGGGGATACGCAGTATTTT.

The rearrangement links TRBV3-1 (or the pseudogene TRBV3-2) to TRBJ2-6, with 11 bases aligning to TRBD1. The CDR3 consists of 17 residues. In germline, CDR1 is LGHDT, CDR2 YNNKEL (reference sequence). V lost 4 bases, J lost 0 bases, and 2 bases stayed unmatched. The CDR3 DNA follows: TGTGCCAGCAGCCGAGGGACAGGGGGCTCTGGGGCCAACGTCCTGACTTTC. This gives the protein CASSRGTGGSGANVLTF.

The V gene is TRBV2, the J gene TRBJ2-7; 13 bases are shared with TRBD2. CDR3 size: 15 residues. Germline assignment: CDR1 SNHLY and CDR2 FYNNEI. V lost 8 bases, J lost 6 bases, and 10 bases stayed unmatched. The CDR3 loop is CASRPRTSGSGEQYF. The DNA for the CDR3 is TGTGCCAGCCGGCCCCGGACTAGCGGGAGTGGCGAGCAGTACTTC.

The genes are TRBV18 and TRBJ2-2; no clear D. Germline loops: CDR1 KGHSH, CDR2 LQKENI. V was trimmed by 8 bases and J by 5 bases, leaving 6 bases between them. The CDR3 is 11 amino acids. In nucleotides, the CDR3 is TGTGCCAGCGCGGAGACCGGGGAGCTGTTTTTT. This gives the protein CASAETGELFF.

The chain uses TRBV6-5 and TRBJ2-1; D is perhaps TRBD2 (6 bases). Germline values: CDR1 MNHEY, CDR2 SVGAGI. The CDR3 spans 13 residues. Trimming left V 8 bases short and J 4 bases short, with 12 bases between. DNA for the CDR3: TGTGCCAGCGAAGAGACTAGATACAATGAGCAGTTCTTC. It translates to CASEETRYNEQFF.

The chain couples TRBV7-9 to TRBJ2-1, with D possibly being TRBD2 (5 bases). The CDR3 contains 15 residues. V was pared by 5 bases and J by 7 bases, with 18 bases between. Germline assignment: CDR1 SEHNR and CDR2 FQNEAQ (reference sequence). The CDR3 nucleotides are TGTGCCAGCAGCCCACTGGGGAATAGAGGGAATGAGCAGTTCTTC. Translated, it gives CASSPLGNRGNEQFF. The full variable domain, in which reference TRBV7-9 and TRBJ2-1 provide the parts outside the CDR3, is DTGVSQNPRHKITKRGQNVTFRCDPISEHNRLYWYRQTLGQGPEFLTYFQNEAQLEKSRLLSDRFSAERPKGSFSTLEIQRTEQGDSAMYLCASSPLGNRGNEQFFGPGTRLTVL.

A few counts support this clone. The V and J genes are TRBV27 and TRBJ1-5, with 7 nucleotides matching TRBD1. This CDR3 comprises 15 residues. V gave up 5 bases and J gave up 0 bases; unmatched junction bases: 4. Looked up from germline, CDR1 is MNHEY and CDR2 is SMNVEV (reference sequence). This chain's CDR3 is CASSPGGLSNQPQHF. In DNA form, the CDR3 reads TGTGCCAGCAGTCCAGGGGGTCTTAGCAATCAGCCCCAGCATTTT.

The chain joins TRBV30 to TRBJ2-6; unclear D gene. Trimming removed 3 bases at V and 0 bases at J, with 9 bases between. The CDR3 loop spans 15 amino acids. Germline loops: CDR1 GTSNPN, CDR2 SVGIG (reference sequence). The CDR3 region has the DNA TGTGCCTGGAGCCCGCGAGGCTCTGGGGCCAACGTCCTGACTTTC. This sequence encodes CAWSPRGSGANVLTF.

The chain is built from TRBV19 and TRBJ1-5; TRBD1 aligns across 8 bases. CDR3 length: 17 residues. V gave up 4 bases and J gave up 1 base; unmatched junction bases: 9. The germline V gene encodes CDR1 LNHDA and CDR2 SQIVND (reference sequence). CDR3 in DNA: TGTGCCAGTAGTAACTCAGGGGGCTATAGGAGCAATCAGCCCCAGCATTTT. The encoded protein is CASSNSGGYRSNQPQHF. Complete variable domain (other parts from reference TRBV19 and TRBJ1-5): DGGITQSPKYLFRKEGQNVTLSCEQNLNHDAMYWYRQDPGQGLRLIYYSQIVNDFQKGDIAEGYSVSREKKESFPLTVTSAQKNPTAFYLCASSNSGGYRSNQPQHFGDGTRLSIL.

The rearrangement links TRBV27 to TRBJ2-7; 10 nucleotides match TRBD1. J gave up 3 bases and V 2 bases, and 13 bases lay outside the gene matches. The CDR3 sequence is 18 residues long. Germline V gene data show CDR1 as MNHEY and CDR2 as SMNVEV (reference sequence). The CDR3 DNA reads TGTGCCAGCAGTTTAAGGGGGACAGGGGCTTTTAGGGTCTACGAGCAGTACTTC. This gives the protein CASSLRGTGAFRVYEQYF.

This clone was seen once. The chain is built from TRBV28 and TRBJ2-3, with TRBD2 matching over 13 bases. Unmatched junction bases numbered 3, after V lost 4 bases and J lost 2 bases. This CDR3 region has 16 residues. CDR1 and CDR2 from the germline V gene are MDHEN and SYDVKM. The chain's CDR3 is CASSSLAGGFTDTQYF. CDR3 bases: TGTGCCAGCAGTTCACTAGCGGGAGGGTTCACAGATACGCAGTATTTT.

The sample holds one count of this clone. The V and J genes are TRBV30 and TRBJ1-2; TRBD1 agrees at 9 bases. This CDR3 region has 14 residues. Germline lookup yields CDR1 GTSNPN and CDR2 SVGIG (reference sequence). The trim removed 3 bases at V and 5 bases at J, leaving 7 bases unmatched. The CDR3 reads CAWRGDGTGYGYTF. DNA for the CDR3: TGTGCCTGGAGGGGAGACGGGACAGGGTATGGCTACACCTTC.

The rearrangement links TRBV7-9 to TRBJ1-2, with a possible D match to TRBD1 (5 bases). Germline CDR1 reads SEHNR; CDR2 reads FQNEAQ (reference sequence). V shed 2 bases and J shed 6 bases, with 16 bases lying between them. This CDR3 is built from 15 residues. The CDR3, as DNA: TGTGCCAGCAGCTTATCAGGGAATGTGATCGATGGCTACACCTTC. Protein sequence: CASSLSGNVIDGYTF.

This chain uses TRBV5-6 with TRBJ1-1; D not certain. This CDR3 spans 15 amino acids. With 0 bases removed from V and 10 bases from J, the gap between germline ends came to 19 bases. The germline gives CDR1 SGHDT, CDR2 YYEEEE. The CDR3: CASSLAGDLGVGAFF. The CDR3 DNA sequence: TGTGCCAGCAGCTTGGCCGGGGATCTGGGTGTAGGAGCTTTCTTT.

This chain connects TRBV5-1 to TRBJ2-7, with 9 bases identical to TRBD1. The CDR3 is 15 residues long. The V segment lost 2 bases and the J segment 2 bases; nucleotides outside the gene matches: 5. CDR1 is SGHRS and CDR2 is YFSETQ in the germline V gene. DNA for the CDR3: TGCGCCAGCAGCTTTTCCCGGGACAGGGCCTACGAGCAGTACTTC. This translates into CASSFSRDRAYEQYF.

This rearrangement joins TRBV6-5 to TRBJ1-3; a possible D gene is TRBD1 (6 bases). V dropped 7 bases and J dropped 4 bases, with 17 bases sitting between them. Germline CDR1 and CDR2: MNHEY and SVGAGI. The CDR3 has 15 residues. The CDR3 reads CASTRMDSTGNTIYF. DNA for the CDR3: TGTGCCAGCACCCGTATGGACAGTACAGGAAACACCATATATTTT.

This clone is a singleton in its sample. The J gene is TRBJ2-1, the V gene TRBV9; 8 nucleotides line up with TRBD2. With 0 bases clipped from V and 7 bases from J, the junction kept 6 bases outside the gene matches. This CDR3 has 15 amino acids. Germline V lookup: CDR1 SGDLS, CDR2 YYNGEE. In nucleotides, the CDR3 is TGTGCCAGCAGCGTAGTAGTAGCGGGGCCAAATGAGCAGTTCTTC. This codes for CASSVVVAGPNEQFF. Complete variable domain (other parts from reference TRBV9 and TRBJ2-1): DSGVTQTPKHLITATGQRVTLRCSPRSGDLSVYWYQQSLDQGLQFLIQYYNGEERAKGNILERFSAQQFPDLHSELNLSSLELGDSALYFCASSVVVAGPNEQFFGPGTRLTVL.

The chain uses TRBV7-9 and TRBJ2-7, with 7 bases that match TRBD1. This CDR3 region has 15 residues. Germline CDR1 is SEHNR and CDR2 is FQNEAQ (reference sequence). Trimming removed 5 bases from V and 6 bases from J; junction bases left unmatched: 13. CDR3 sequence reads: CASSPQGGPLPEQYF. CDR3 sequence (DNA): TGTGCCAGCAGCCCCCAAGGGGGCCCGCTCCCCGAGCAGTACTTC.

The chain carries TRBV2 and TRBJ1-5; 8 bases map to TRBD1. This CDR3 has 15 amino acids. Looked up from germline, CDR1 is SNHLY and CDR2 is FYNNEI. J gave up 3 bases and V 2 bases, and 3 bases lay outside the gene matches. In nucleotides, the CDR3 is TGTGCCAGCAGTGAATCAGGGGGCTTCAATCAGCCCCAGCATTTT. Translating gives CASSESGGFNQPQHF.

J is TRBJ2-1 and V is TRBV10-3; 11 bases map to TRBD2. CDR3 size: 14 residues. V lost 4 bases, J lost 7 bases, and 3 bases stayed unmatched. CDR1 is ENHRY and CDR2 is SYGVKD in the germline V gene. CDR3 bases: TGTGCCATCAGTGGACTAGCGGGACAGAATGAGCAGTTCTTC. Amino acids: CAISGLAGQNEQFF.